The 9 T cell receptor beta chains reported below all come from one sample, sequenced in a study of cytomegalovirus exposure and HLA in healthy donors. The PCR contained 60 Vbeta and 13 Jbeta primers. Produced via immunoSEQ multiplex PCR; TCRdb's table is partial and in-frame only. The sample carries more than 150,000 clones, around 83% recorded once. The sample was PBMCs. The receptors shown here come from a girl aged 2 to 9 in good health and CMV-seropositive.

This chain joins TRBV15 and TRBJ1-1; TRBD1 matches 7 bases. In germline, CDR1 is LNHNV, CDR2 YYDKDF (reference sequence). J gave up 4 bases and V 5 bases, and 7 bases lay outside the gene matches. CDR3 length: 14 residues. CDR3 sequence (DNA): TGTGCCACCAGCGGACGACAGGGAAGCACTGAAGCTTTCTTT. It is translated as CATSGRQGSTEAFF.

The chain carries TRBV5-1 and TRBJ2-7; TRBD2 aligns across 12 bases. CDR1 is SGHRS and CDR2 is YFSETQ in the germline V gene. The length of the CDR3 is 15 residues. Unmatched junction bases numbered 1, after V lost 0 bases and J lost 3 bases. The CDR3 reads CASSLGTSGNYEQYF. The CDR3, as DNA: TGCGCCAGCAGCTTGGGGACTAGCGGGAACTACGAGCAGTACTTC.

This clone occurred once. The V call is TRBV5-5, the J call TRBJ1-2, with D possibly TRBD1 on 5 matching bases. V lost 4 bases and J lost 2, with 12 bases in between. CDR3 length: 14 residues. Looked up from germline, CDR1 is SGHKS and CDR2 is YYEKEE (reference sequence). CDR3 protein: CASSPGRGNYGYTF. The CDR3 DNA sequence: TGTGCCAGCAGCCCCGGGCGGGGGAACTATGGCTACACCTTC.

The gene calls are TRBV2 and TRBJ2-1; TRBD2 is a possible D gene (6 bases). Trimming pared 1 base from V and 15 bases from J, leaving 10 bases between. Per the germline V gene, CDR1 is SNHLY and CDR2 is FYNNEI. CDR3 length equals 11 residues. The CDR3 here is CASSEGTTGFF. Written as DNA, the CDR3 is TGTGCCAGCAGTGAAGGGACTACAGGGTTCTTC.

The gene calls are TRBV19 and TRBJ2-7; weak D call: TRBD2 (5 bases). V was pared by 4 bases and J by 0 bases, with 10 bases between. The germline gives CDR1 LNHDA, CDR2 SQIVND (reference sequence). The CDR3 totals 14 residues. The CDR3 here is CASSTRTGSYEQYF. Written as DNA, the CDR3 is TGTGCCAGTAGTACACGGACTGGCTCCTACGAGCAGTACTTC.

The chain employs TRBV5-4 and TRBJ2-7, with 12 bases matching TRBD2. This CDR3 has 20 amino acids. The germline V gene has CDR1 SGHNT and CDR2 YYREEE (reference sequence). V dropped 1 base and J dropped 2; count of bases not matched to a gene: 16. The CDR3 nucleotides read TGTGCCAGCAGCTTGTTTGGGGGACGGACTAGCGGGAAGAAGACCTACGAGCAGTACTTC. Translation: CASSLFGGRTSGKKTYEQYF.

The chain links TRBV25-1 to TRBJ1-4; D possibly corresponds to TRBD1 (5 bases). Germline V lookup: CDR1 MGHDK, CDR2 SYGVNS. V was shortened by 3 bases and J by 2 bases, with 13 bases between the two germline ends. This CDR3 has 16 amino acids. CDR3 nucleotides: TGTGCCAGCAGTGACCAGGGTTCCAGCACTAATGAAAAACTGTTTTTT. Translation: CASSDQGSSTNEKLFF.

V usage is TRBV7-6 and J usage is TRBJ2-7; 8 bases match TRBD1. Germline trimming cut 3 bases from V and 6 bases from J; bases unmatched to any gene: 4. The CDR3 has 13 residues. Germline assignment: CDR1 SGHVS and CDR2 FNYEAQ. CDR3 protein: CASSFADRGEQYF. The CDR3 region has the DNA TGTGCCAGCAGCTTCGCAGACAGGGGCGAGCAGTACTTC.

This clone was counted once. The CDR3 DNA follows: TGTGCCAGCAGCACGACAGGGGGCGGAAACACCATATATTTT. Translated, it gives CASSTTGGGNTIYF. This chain links TRBV5-4 with TRBJ1-3; 10 positions agree with TRBD1. CDR1 and CDR2 (germline): SGHNT, YYREEE (reference sequence). V lost 4 bases to trimming and J lost 4 bases; unmatched junction nucleotides: 2. The CDR3 is 14 amino acids.